This T cell receptor (beta chain) originates from a study of shared clonotypes between healthy human individuals. Study background: The donor pool was made up of a couple of women and a few men aged 18 to 49.

The CDR3 covers 13 residues. The ends lost 0 bases at V and 13 bases at J; junction bases unmatched: 6. Germline V CDR1 and CDR2: LNHNV, YYDKDF (reference sequence). TCRdb's copy holds only in-frame clones and misses some; the assay was immunoSEQ multiplex PCR. The sample includes millions of clones, around 90% of them seen just once. Adult donors, all healthy and HIV-negative, had no recent acute infections or vaccinations. Partitioning of CD4+ cells yielded a CD45RA+ naive subset and a CD45RA-negative memory subset. The sequence derives from a man aged 18 to 30 in good health. The J gene is TRBJ2-4, the V gene TRBV15; 7 nucleotides match TRBD1. The sequencing sample was made of naive CD4+ T cells sorted from blood. The subset here: CD45RA+ positively selected. CDR3 amino acids: CATSREDLTGQYF. The CDR3 nucleotides are TGTGCCACCAGCAGAGAGGATCTGACAGGGCAGTACTTC. The full variable domain, completed using reference TRBV15 and TRBJ2-4, is DAMVIQNPRYQVTQFGKPVTLSCSQTLNHNVMYWYQQKSSQAPKLLFHYYDKDFNNEADTPDNFQSRRPNTSFCFLDIRSPGLGDTAMYLCATSREDLTGQYFGAGTRLSVL.